A selection of T cell receptor beta chains follows, all from one sample in a study of T-cell memory formation after mild COVID-19. From the 5' RACE reads, TCRdb called clonotypes with MiXCR, one entry per CDR3 protein. The data show tens of thousands of distinct CDR3 sequences, about 23% seen once. The sample was PBMCs or a T cell subset sorted from them (not recorded which). These receptors all stem from a man aged 18-30 years who had mild COVID-19 (a few samples of this study predate the infection). Cell type and time point are not known. Each CDR3 is given with its conserved first and last residue.

v_gene	j_gene	CDR3aa
TRBV6-5	TRBJ2-1	CASSYGTSGGYNEQFF
TRBV18	TRBJ2-7	CASSPRAQSSYEQYF
TRBV4-2	TRBJ2-5	CASSQDGGSGVETQYF
TRBV7-2	TRBJ2-3	CASSFGEGRSTDTQYF
TRBV7-2	TRBJ2-5	CASSRPATSGEQETQYF
TRBV7-9	TRBJ1-4	CASSLAIAGYEKLFF
TRBV9	TRBJ2-1	CASSVGRGGNEQFF
TRBV6-2/TRBV6-3	TRBJ1-5	CASSSGEQDAGFVTQPQHF
TRBV7-9	TRBJ1-2	CASSLEGDLRGRGYTF
TRBV4-2	TRBJ1-3	CASSQEATNSGNTIYF
TRBV5-6	TRBJ1-3	CASSQDFPGNTIYF
TRBV29-1	TRBJ2-3	CSVVTGAQRGVDTQYF
TRBV20-1	TRBJ2-7	CSAAGTASYEQYF
TRBV7-7	TRBJ1-5	CASSPRDRGRDQPQHF
TRBV7-8	TRBJ1-1	CASSFTGGNTEAFF
TRBV12-3/TRBV12-4	TRBJ2-5	CASSKRALGETQYF
TRBV24-1	TRBJ1-2	CATSDLGYGYTF
TRBV29-1	TRBJ2-1	CSVLGIAGGRSSYNEQFF
TRBV27	TRBJ2-7	CASSLRAPYEQYF
TRBV12-3/TRBV12-4	TRBJ2-2	CASSFIVAGELFF
TRBV2	TRBJ2-7	CASGTRDLPYEQYF
TRBV5-1	TRBJ1-1	CASSLTDRATTMNTEAFF
TRBV2	TRBJ1-2	CASSEEGTDYGYTF
TRBV2	TRBJ1-5	CASSDSAYQPQHF